A selection of T cell receptor beta chains follows, all from one sample in a study of cytomegalovirus exposure and HLA in healthy donors. Libraries were prepared by immunoSEQ multiplex PCR; TCRdb keeps only in-frame clonotypes and omits some of them. The table includes hundreds of thousands of clones, more than 55% detected once. The specimen was PBMCs. Receptor source: a female donor in good health and CMV-seronegative. Each CDR3 is given with its conserved first and last residue. D genes are given only for firm matches. Where a row states a size, it is once, few, many or the class of an expanded clone; other rows omit it.

-	-	TRBV5-6	TRBJ2-6	TGTGCCAGCAGCCCTCGGGACATAGTCTCTGGGGCCAACGTCCTGACTTTC	CASSPRDIVSGANVLTF
-	-	TRBV5-5	TRBJ2-4	TGTGCCAGCAGCTTGTCTAATAATAAGAAAAACATTCAGTACTTC	CASSLSNNKKNIQYF
-	TRBD2	TRBV6-4	TRBJ2-1	TGTGCCAGCAGTGACGGGACTAGCGGGAAGGATGAGCAGTTCTTC	CASSDGTSGKDEQFF
-	TRBD1	TRBV10-3	TRBJ1-4	TGTGCCATCAGGGGACAGGTTAATGAAAAACTGTTTTTT	CAIRGQVNEKLFF
-	TRBD1	TRBV30	TRBJ1-2	TGTGCCAGCCGGGACAGGGGCTATGGCTACACCTTC	CASRDRGYGYTF
few	TRBD1	TRBV9	TRBJ2-5	TGTGCCAGCAGCGAGGGACAGGGGTCTTCGGAGACCCAGTACTTC	CASSEGQGSSETQYF
few	-	TRBV30	TRBJ1-6	TGTGCCTGGAGTGTACAGAGGGCCTTGATGAGCTCCTATAATTCACCCCTCCACTTT	CAWSVQRALMSSYNSPLHF
-	TRBD2	TRBV7-7	TRBJ2-5	TGTGCCAGCAGCCTAGGGCCAGCGGGAGTGGGAGAGACCCAGTACTTC	CASSLGPAGVGETQYF
-	-	TRBV7-9	TRBJ1-2	TGTGCCAGCAGCTTAGGAGAAGGGAGTGGCTACACCTTC	CASSLGEGSGYTF
-	-	TRBV7-8	TRBJ1-1	TGTGCCAGCAGCTTAGGGTCCTCTGGGCCCCCTGAAGCTTTCTTT	CASSLGSSGPPEAFF
-	-	TRBV4-1	TRBJ2-7	TGCGCCAGCAGCCAAGAGGGGGCAGGGGCCTACGAGCAGTACTTC	CASSQEGAGAYEQYF
-	TRBD1	TRBV6-4	TRBJ2-1	TGTGCCAGCAGTGACCAGGGGACAGGGGGCGCCGATGAGCAGTTCTTC	CASSDQGTGGADEQFF
-	TRBD2	TRBV13	TRBJ2-3	TGTGCCAGCAGCTTCAGCGGGAGTGGGGCAGATACGCAGTATTTT	CASSFSGSGADTQYF
-	-	TRBV19	TRBJ2-5	TGTGCCAGTAGTGCCTCTTACGTCAGGGAGACCCAGTACTTC	CASSASYVRETQYF
-	TRBD2	TRBV9	TRBJ2-1	TGTGCCAGCAGCGTAGTAATGGTAGCGGGAGGGGAGCAGTTCTTC	CASSVVMVAGGEQFF
-	-	TRBV2	TRBJ1-1	TGTGCCAGCAGTGGAAGAGATACCTACGAAGCTTTCTTT	CASSGRDTYEAFF
-	-	TRBV28	TRBJ1-5	TGTGCCAGCAGTTTATATTCCTATCAGCCCCAGCATTTT	CASSLYSYQPQHF
-	TRBD2	TRBV5-1	TRBJ2-5	TGCGCCAGCAGCCCAAGACTAGCGGGAGGTCAAGAGACCCAGTACTTC	CASSPRLAGGQETQYF
-	TRBD1	TRBV19	TRBJ1-2	TGTGCCAGTAGTATCACTCAGGGGGCGCTTCAGAACTATGGCTACACCTTC	CASSITQGALQNYGYTF
once	TRBD2	TRBV27	TRBJ2-1	TGTGCCAGCAGTACCTCTAGCGGCTCCTACAATGAGCAGTTCTTC	CASSTSSGSYNEQFF
-	TRBD1	TRBV2	TRBJ1-2	TGTGCCAGCAGTAGGACAGGAGCCTATGGCTACACCTTC	CASSRTGAYGYTF
-	TRBD2	TRBV5-5	TRBJ2-7	TGTGCCAGCAGCTTAGTTAGCGGGAGGCCACCTCACGAGCAGTACTTC	CASSLVSGRPPHEQYF
-	TRBD2	TRBV4-1	TRBJ2-1	TGCGCCAGCACCCCATTACCCGGGACTAGCATTTCATCACGAGAGTTCTTC	CASTPLPGTSISSREFF
-	TRBD1	TRBV2	TRBJ2-5	TGTGCCAGCAGTTCACGCGGGACAGGCAGAGAGACCCAGTACTTC	CASSSRGTGRETQYF
-	-	TRBV28	TRBJ2-7	TGTGCCAGCAGTTTCCGGGATACTTCCTACGAGCAGTACTTC	CASSFRDTSYEQYF
-	-	TRBV7-9	TRBJ2-3	TGTGCCAGCAGCTTAATTCGGGCGGGAAACACAGATACGCAGTATTTT	CASSLIRAGNTDTQYF
-	-	TRBV5-1	TRBJ1-1	TGCGCCAGCGGATCCAATGGAGGGGACACTGAAGCTTTCTTT	CASGSNGGDTEAFF
-	-	TRBV5-8	TRBJ2-2	TGTGCCAGCAGCCGGAGGCTGTTTTTT	CASSRRLFF
-	-	TRBV30	TRBJ2-7	TGTGCCTGGAGTCTCGGGTCGGGAGTAGCCGAGCAGTACTTC	CAWSLGSGVAEQYF
-	-	TRBV2	TRBJ1-5	TGTGCCAGCAGTGAAGAGCCGAGCAATCAGCCCCAGCATTTT	CASSEEPSNQPQHF
-	TRBD2	TRBV6-6	TRBJ2-2	TGTGCCGGGGGGACTAGGGACACCGGGGAGCTGTTTTTT	CAGGTRDTGELFF
few	-	TRBV4-1	TRBJ2-7	TGCGCCAGCAGCCAATCGAGGGGAGGAAGCTACGAGCAGTACTTC	CASSQSRGGSYEQYF
-	TRBD2	TRBV19	TRBJ2-2	TGTGCCAGTAGTCCTCGACTAGCGGGAGACACCGGGGAGCTGTTTTTT	CASSPRLAGDTGELFF
-	-	TRBV25-1	TRBJ2-1	TGTGCCAGCAGTGAATCGAGAGGGTACAATGAGCAGTTCTTC	CASSESRGYNEQFF
-	TRBD2	TRBV11-3	TRBJ2-1	TGTGCCAGCAGCTCCGAATTAGGACTAGCGGGAGAAAATGAGCAGTTCTTC	CASSSELGLAGENEQFF
-	-	TRBV6-1	TRBJ1-3	TGTGCCAGCAGTGAACAGGTTAAGAGCTCTGGAAACACCATATATTTT	CASSEQVKSSGNTIYF
-	-	TRBV5-1	TRBJ1-1	TGCGCCAGCAGCTTGGCCGGTCTCATGAACACTGAAGCTTTCTTT	CASSLAGLMNTEAFF
-	-	TRBV19	TRBJ1-5	TGTGCCAGTAGTATAGTCGCAGGGAGCAATCAGCCCCAGCATTTT	CASSIVAGSNQPQHF
-	-	TRBV10-3	TRBJ1-2	TGTGCCATCAGGCCGACCGGGATGGACTATGGCTACACCTTC	CAIRPTGMDYGYTF
-	-	TRBV7-2	TRBJ2-1	TGTGCCAGCGGCCTGGACAGACCGCAGTTCTTC	CASGLDRPQFF
-	TRBD2	TRBV9	TRBJ2-3	TGTGCCAGCAGCGTAGAGGGACTAGGGCACACAGATACGCAGTATTTT	CASSVEGLGHTDTQYF
-	TRBD2	TRBV7-9	TRBJ2-6	TGTGCCAGCAGCTTTCGGACTAGCGGGCCCTCTGGGGCCAACGTCCTGACTTTC	CASSFRTSGPSGANVLTF
-	TRBD2	TRBV5-1	TRBJ2-1	TGCGCCACTTCTAGCGGGAGGGTATACGAGCAGTTCTTC	CATSSGRVYEQFF
-	-	TRBV6-5	TRBJ2-3	TGTGCCAGCAGCCGGACAGTCCTCGCAGATACGCAGTATTTT	CASSRTVLADTQYF
few	-	TRBV28	TRBJ1-2	TGTGCCAGCAGTTTCATGCAGCCCGGGGCTAACTATGGCTACACCTTC	CASSFMQPGANYGYTF
-	-	TRBV7-3	TRBJ2-3	TGTGCCAGCAGCCCGGGCGCGGGGGCGGATACGCAGTATTTT	CASSPGAGADTQYF
-	-	TRBV29-1	TRBJ1-2	TGCAGCGTTGAGCAGGGATATGGCTACACCTTC	CSVEQGYGYTF
-	-	TRBV6-5	TRBJ2-7	TGTGCCAGCAGACGGGGTCCCGGTTCCTACGAGCAGTACTTC	CASRRGPGSYEQYF
few	TRBD1	TRBV7-9	TRBJ2-5	TGTGCCAGCAGCCAACAGGACAGGGGCCTGGAGACCCAGTACTTC	CASSQQDRGLETQYF
few	TRBD2	TRBV7-9	TRBJ2-1	TGTGCCAGCAGCCCGCGATGGACTAGCGATGAAAACTCCTACAATGAGCAGTTCTTC	CASSPRWTSDENSYNEQFF
-	-	TRBV19	TRBJ1-5	TGTGCCAGTATTGGGTACGGGGGAAATAATCAGCCCCAGCATTTT	CASIGYGGNNQPQHF
-	-	TRBV5-6	TRBJ1-1	TGTGCCAGCAGCACGGGACTCTTAGCTTTCTTT	CASSTGLLAFF
-	-	TRBV6-1	TRBJ2-5	TGTGCCAGCAGTGGGATTCGAGCACTAGAGAGCCAAGAGACCCAGTACTTC	CASSGIRALESQETQYF